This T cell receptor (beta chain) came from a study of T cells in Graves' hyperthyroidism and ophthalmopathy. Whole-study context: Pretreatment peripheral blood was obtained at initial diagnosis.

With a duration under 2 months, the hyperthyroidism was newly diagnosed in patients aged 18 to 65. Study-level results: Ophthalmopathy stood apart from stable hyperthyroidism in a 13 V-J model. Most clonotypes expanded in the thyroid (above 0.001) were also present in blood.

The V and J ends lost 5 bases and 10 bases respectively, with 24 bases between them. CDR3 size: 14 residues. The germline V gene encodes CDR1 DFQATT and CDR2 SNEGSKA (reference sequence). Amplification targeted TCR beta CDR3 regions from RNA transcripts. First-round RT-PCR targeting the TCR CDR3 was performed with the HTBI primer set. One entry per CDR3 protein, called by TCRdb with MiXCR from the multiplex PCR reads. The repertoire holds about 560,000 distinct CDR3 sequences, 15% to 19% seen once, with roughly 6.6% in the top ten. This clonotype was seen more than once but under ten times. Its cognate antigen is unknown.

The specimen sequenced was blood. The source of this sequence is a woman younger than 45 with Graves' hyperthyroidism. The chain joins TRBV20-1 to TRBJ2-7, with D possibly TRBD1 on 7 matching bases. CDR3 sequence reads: CSASNPGGGAEQYF. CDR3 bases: TGCAGTGCTTCAAACCCCGGAGGGGGCGCGGAACAGTACTTC.